The clone carrying this T cell receptor beta chain was counted a single time. The V end was cut by 2 bases, the J end by 1 base, with 9 bases between. This CDR3 comprises 15 residues. Germline CDR1 is SGHVS and CDR2 is FQNEAQ. In the authors' workflow: Amplification of reference gene primers was used by the study to estimate nucleated cell counts. The repertoire was sequenced with immunoSEQ multiplex PCR; TCRdb's copy has only in-frame clones and lacks some. V and J calls and clone size are those listed in that table; D and trimming were worked out from the DNA. The sample consists of about 410,000 clones, just over 85% of them appearing once. This sample is part of a study of blood T cell repertoires in COVID-19. Study as a whole: Acute and convalescent COVID-19 specimens originated in the United States, Italy and Spain. PBMCs, B-cell-depleted T cells, or T cells provided the cDNA or gDNA that made up the material.

This receptor was obtained from a woman between 25 and 40 years old with active or convalescent COVID-19. Sequences were obtained from peripheral blood. V gene TRBV7-8 combines with J gene TRBJ1-5; D unresolved. Here the CDR3 reads CASSLTTGSNQPQHF. Here the CDR3 DNA reads TGTGCCAGCAGCTTAACAACCGGGAGCAATCAGCCCCAGCATTTT.